The entry below gives a single TCR beta chain sequence along with its context. This sample was included in a study of chemoradiotherapy in HPV16-positive cancers. Germline V lookup: CDR1 SGHTS, CDR2 YDEGEE. The CDR3 totals 13 residues. The V end was cut by 0 bases, the J end by 7 bases, with 8 bases between. Generated by immunoSEQ multiplex PCR, the TCRdb table keeps only in-frame clones and is missing some. The table shows more than 600 clones, with about 80% occurring only once. The input for sequencing was tumor tissue, taken from a patient who underwent chemoradiotherapy. The chain couples TRBV5-8 to TRBJ2-1; no reliable D call. The receptor was isolated from a human donor with HPV-associated anogenital cancer. As DNA, the CDR3 is TGTGCCAGCAGCTTGGAACTTCTAAATGAGCAGTTCTTC. Its protein is CASSLELLNEQFF. Filled out from reference TRBV5-8 and TRBJ2-1, the complete variable domain reads EAGVTQSPTHLIKTRGQQATLRCSPISGHTSVYWYQQALGLGLQFLLWYDEGEERNRGNFPPRFSGRQFPNYSSELNVNALELEDSALYLCASSLELLNEQFFGPGTRLTVL.